These 31 T cell receptor beta chains share one sample of origin, sequenced in a study of TIL therapy for anti-PD-1-resistant metastatic lung cancer. This was the immunoSEQ v3 assay. Clones were read by immunoSEQ multiplex PCR, and TCRdb kept only the in-frame ones, dropping some. The sample consists of about 13,000 clones, 66% of them appearing once. Time point in this sample: pre-treatment sample, taken before nivolumab and TIL therapy. Tumor tissue came from excised metastases, mostly pleural nodules or supraclavicular lymph nodes. The sample here was tumor tissue, taken at baseline. The receptors come from a woman aged 30 to 85 with non-small cell lung cancer.

The gene calls are TRBV6-6 and TRBJ2-5; 9 bases match TRBD2. Looked up from germline, CDR1 is MNHNY and CDR2 is SVGAGI (reference sequence). Trimming at V came to 2 bases and at J to 5 bases, leaving 3 bases not matched to a gene. CDR3 size: 14 residues. The CDR3 DNA reads TGTGCCAGCAGTTACACTAGCGGGTCCGAGACCCAGTACTTC. Residues: CASSYTSGSETQYF.

The chain links TRBV21-1 to TRBJ1-3. TRBV21-1 represents a pseudogene. This CDR3 is built from 14 residues. The CDR3 loop reads CASSHGSSGNTIYF. DNA for the CDR3: TGTGCCAGCAGCCACGGTAGCTCTGGAAACACCATATATTTT.

The V call is TRBV10-3, the J call TRBJ2-1; 7 nucleotides agree with TRBD2. The V gene end was trimmed by 4 bases and the J gene end by 0 bases; junction bases not matched to a gene: 6. This CDR3 spans 16 amino acids. CDR1 is ENHRY, CDR2 SYGVKD, per germline. CDR3 amino acids: CAISAERGSSYNEQFF. CDR3 coding DNA: TGTGCCATCAGTGCAGAGCGGGGAAGCTCCTACAATGAGCAGTTCTTC.

This clone is a singleton in its sample. The rearrangement uses TRBV6-6 and TRBJ1-2; possible D gene TRBD1, 5 bases. Per the germline V gene, CDR1 is MNHNY and CDR2 is SVGAGI (reference sequence). Deletions cut 7 bases from V and 4 bases from J, with 19 bases between. The CDR3 length is 15 residues. CDR3 in amino acids: CASNLFPQESYGYTF. DNA of the CDR3: TGTGCCAGCAACCTATTCCCACAGGAATCCTATGGCTACACCTTC.

The J gene is TRBJ2-1, the V gene TRBV4-1; D possibly matches TRBD1 or TRBD2 (5 bases each). Germline CDR1 reads MGHRA; CDR2 reads YSYEKL. CDR3 length: 12 residues. V lost 3 bases and J 12 bases, leaving 12 bases between the germline ends. The CDR3 DNA is TGCGCCAGCAGCCACCTCCGGGACCGGCAGTTCTTC. It codes for CASSHLRDRQFF.

This clone was counted a few times. V usage is TRBV27 and J usage is TRBJ1-1; D not certain. CDR1 and CDR2 from the germline V gene are MNHEY and SMNVEV (reference sequence). V was pared by 3 bases and J by 1 base, with 6 bases between. CDR3 length: 13 residues. For the CDR3, the DNA is TGTGCCAGCAGTTTCTATCCGAACACTGAAGCTTTCTTT. Translated: CASSFYPNTEAFF.

This clone appeared a single time. The V and J genes are TRBV7-9 and TRBJ1-1; D gene ambiguous. V was shortened by 5 bases and J by 6 bases, with 13 bases between the two germline ends. Per germline, CDR1 SEHNR and CDR2 FQNEAQ (reference sequence). The length of the CDR3 is 13 residues. This chain's CDR3 is CASSPDGFAEAFF. In DNA form, the CDR3 reads TGTGCCAGCAGCCCGGACGGATTCGCTGAAGCTTTCTTT.

Regarding this clone: Other nucleotide sequences from this sample produce the same CDR3. This chain connects TRBV7-8 to TRBJ2-1, with TRBD2 matching over 7 bases. This CDR3 is 15 amino acids long. In germline, CDR1 is SGHVS, CDR2 FQNEAQ. V lost 0 bases to trimming and J lost 4 bases; unmatched junction nucleotides: 3. In DNA, the CDR3 is TGTGCCAGCAGCTTAGCGGGAGGGAGATACAATGAGCAGTTCTTC. As protein: CASSLAGGRYNEQFF.

This clone is medium-sized by share. The CDR3 DNA follows: TGTGCCAGCAGTTCCGACACCTACTCTGGAAACACCATATATTTT. It encodes CASSSDTYSGNTIYF. The chain links TRBV6-6 to TRBJ1-3; D unresolved. Trimming took off 4 bases at V and 0 bases at J, with 10 bases between the two ends. The CDR3 is 15 residues long. The germline gives CDR1 MNHNY, CDR2 SVGAGI (reference sequence).

V is TRBV9 and J is TRBJ2-1, with 7 bases identical to TRBD2. CDR1 is SGDLS, CDR2 YYNGEE, per germline. The CDR3 totals 14 residues. Germline trimming cut 0 bases from V and 5 bases from J; bases unmatched to any gene: 2. CDR3: CASSVGDYNNEQFF. CDR3 bases: TGTGCCAGCAGCGTAGGGGACTACAACAATGAGCAGTTCTTC.

This clone was detected only a few times. V and J are TRBV7-9 and TRBJ2-7, with 8 bases matching TRBD1. The CDR3 covers 14 residues. CDR1 and CDR2 (germline): SEHNR, FQNEAQ (reference sequence). The junction had 8 bases not matched to a gene; V was cut back by 5 bases and J by 5 bases. In nucleotides, the CDR3 is TGTGCCAGCAGCCTAAGCAGGGGGCATAACGAGCAGTACTTC. This codes for CASSLSRGHNEQYF. Using reference TRBV7-9 and TRBJ2-7 for the parts outside the CDR3, the full variable domain is DTGVSQNPRHKITKRGQNVTFRCDPISEHNRLYWYRQTLGQGPEFLTYFQNEAQLEKSRLLSDRFSAERPKGSFSTLEIQRTEQGDSAMYLCASSLSRGHNEQYFGPGTRLTVT.

This clone was seen a few times. The chain uses TRBV10-3 and TRBJ1-6, with 7 nucleotides matching TRBD1. The CDR3 totals 16 residues. Per germline, CDR1 ENHRY and CDR2 SYGVKD. J lost 5 bases, V lost 3 bases, and 7 bases had no gene match. The CDR3 spells CAISDREQGHNSPLHF. The CDR3 nucleotides are TGTGCCATCAGTGACCGGGAACAGGGGCATAATTCACCCCTCCACTTT.

This clone was counted a few times. The chain uses TRBV20-1 and TRBJ2-2; a possible D gene is TRBD2 (6 bases). V was pared by 6 bases and J by 6 bases, with 8 bases between. The CDR3 has 11 amino acids. Per germline, CDR1 DFQATT and CDR2 SNEGSKA (reference sequence). CDR3 DNA: TGCAGTGCAGGCGGGGCCGGGGAGCTGTTTTTT. Translation: CSAGGAGELFF.

The chain couples TRBV5-1 to TRBJ1-1; maybe TRBD1 (5 bases). The length of the CDR3 is 13 residues. Between the trimmed V and J ends, which lost 3 bases and 4 bases, there was a span of 10 bases. The germline CDR1 and CDR2 sequences are SGHRS and YFSETQ. Here the CDR3 reads CASSSEGSTEAFF. The CDR3 DNA is TGCGCCAGCAGCTCCGAGGGGTCCACTGAAGCTTTCTTT.

The chain couples TRBV27 to TRBJ2-2; D is perhaps TRBD1 (6 bases). V was cut by 6 bases and J by 1 base, with 12 bases left in between. The germline V gene has CDR1 MNHEY and CDR2 SMNVEV (reference sequence). The CDR3 totals 15 residues. In nucleotides, the CDR3 is TGTGCCAGCAGCCCCGACAGGAGGAACACCGGGGAGCTGTTTTTT. It codes for CASSPDRRNTGELFF.

The chain employs TRBV10-3 and TRBJ2-7; 9 bases align to TRBD1. V lost 6 bases and J lost 5; bases outside the gene matches: 5. The CDR3 runs to 13 residues. CDR1 is ENHRY, CDR2 SYGVKD, per germline. This CDR3 is CAIRQGALDEQYF. In DNA, the CDR3 is TGTGCCATCAGACAGGGGGCGTTAGACGAGCAGTACTTC.

The chain has TRBV6-5 and TRBJ2-1; D call uncertain. The length of the CDR3 is 13 residues. V lost 6 bases and J 8 bases, leaving 14 bases between the germline ends. The germline CDR1 and CDR2 sequences are MNHEY and SVGAGI. The CDR3 bases are TGTGCCAGCAGGGAACTCTACATGGATGAGCAGTTCTTC. Its protein is CASRELYMDEQFF.

The V call is TRBV30, the J call TRBJ1-5; D gene uncertain. Looked up from germline, CDR1 is GTSNPN and CDR2 is SVGIG (reference sequence). This CDR3 comprises 15 residues. Deletions cut 0 bases from V and 4 bases from J, with 13 bases between. The CDR3 loop reads CAWSVIDEGNQPQHF. CDR3 sequence (DNA): TGTGCCTGGAGTGTAATCGACGAGGGTAATCAGCCCCAGCATTTT.

This chain joins TRBV5-6 and TRBJ2-3; D call uncertain. Germline V gives CDR1 SGHDT, CDR2 YYEEEE. The CDR3 is 17 residues long. Trimming left V 4 bases short and J 1 base short, with 19 bases between. CDR3 in amino acids: CASSGRRTLLGTDTQYF. The CDR3 region has the DNA TGTGCCAGCAGCGGTAGGAGAACGTTATTAGGCACAGATACGCAGTATTTT.

J is TRBJ1-1 and V is TRBV5-1; D remains unclear. Germline assignment: CDR1 SGHRS and CDR2 YFSETQ. This CDR3 spans 14 amino acids. Deletions cut 4 bases from V and 2 bases from J, with 12 bases between. The CDR3 sequence is CASSPTGSNTEAFF. CDR3 bases: TGCGCCAGCAGCCCCACTGGGAGTAACACTGAAGCTTTCTTT. The full variable domain, with the rest looked up from reference TRBV5-1 and TRBJ1-1, is KAGVTQTPRYLIKTRGQQVTLSCSPISGHRSVSWYQQTPGQGLQFLFEYFSETQRNKGNFPGRFSGRQFSNSRSEMNVSTLELGDSALYLCASSPTGSNTEAFFGQGTRLTVV.

This clone was found a few times. The chain links TRBV7-7 to TRBJ2-1; 14 nucleotides line up with TRBD2. There are 15 residues in the CDR3. V shed 3 bases and J 9 bases; nucleotides not matched to a gene: 4. Germline V gene data show CDR1 as SSHAT and CDR2 as FNYEAQ (reference sequence). This chain's CDR3 is CASSLGTSGSSEQFF. The CDR3 region has the DNA TGTGCCAGCAGCTTGGGGACTAGCGGGAGTAGTGAGCAGTTCTTC.

CDR3 DNA sequence: TGTGCCAGCAGTAGGACAGGGGATGGCTACACCTTC. This gives the protein CASSRTGDGYTF. V gene TRBV6-6 combines with J gene TRBJ1-2; 9 bases are a match to TRBD1. Looked up from germline, CDR1 is MNHNY and CDR2 is SVGAGI (reference sequence). CDR3 length: 12 amino acids. V shed 5 bases, J shed 6 bases, and the junction held 1 base outside the gene matches.

V is TRBV7-8 and J is TRBJ2-5; D is tentatively TRBD1 or TRBD2 (5 bases each). V was clipped by 4 bases and J by 9 bases, with 15 bases between them. Per germline, CDR1 SGHVS and CDR2 FQNEAQ. This CDR3 comprises 13 residues. As DNA, the CDR3 is TGTGCCAGCAGCTCTGCCCGGGACGGGCCCCAGTACTTC. Translating it yields CASSSARDGPQYF. Complete variable domain (other parts from reference TRBV7-8 and TRBJ2-5): GAGVSQSPRYKVAKRGQDVALRCDPISGHVSLFWYQQALGQGPEFLTYFQNEAQLDKSGLPSDRFFAERPEGSVSTLKIQRTQQEDSAVYLCASSSARDGPQYFGPGTRLLVL.

The CDR3 sequence: CASIGPGQAGTEAFF. CDR3 coding DNA: TGTGCCAGCATTGGCCCAGGACAGGCGGGCACTGAAGCTTTCTTT. The rearrangement uses TRBV2 and TRBJ1-1; TRBD1 matches at 7 bases. V shed 7 bases, J shed 4 bases, and the junction held 12 bases outside the gene matches. The CDR3 length is 15 residues. Germline assignment: CDR1 SNHLY and CDR2 FYNNEI. The whole variable domain, filled in from reference TRBV2 and TRBJ1-1, reads EPEVTQTPSHQVTQMGQEVILRCVPISNHLYFYWYRQILGQKVEFLVSFYNNEISEKSEIFDDQFSVERPDGSNFTLKIRSTKLEDSAMYFCASIGPGQAGTEAFFGQGTRLTVV.

This chain uses TRBV4-2 with TRBJ2-1; D remains ambiguous. Trimming removed 0 bases at V and 5 bases at J, with 11 bases between. Germline CDR1 LGHNA, CDR2 YNFKEQ. The CDR3 sequence is 15 residues long. The CDR3 nucleotides read TGTGCCAGCAGCCAAGATCCGACTCCTAACAATGAGCAGTTCTTC. Translated, it gives CASSQDPTPNNEQFF.

The table lists this clone with a few counts. V usage is TRBV2 and J usage is TRBJ1-2; the D is unclear. The CDR3 runs to 13 residues. Per germline, CDR1 SNHLY and CDR2 FYNNEI. The V end lost 6 bases, the J end lost 4 bases, and 12 bases lay between the germline ends. The CDR3 DNA reads TGTGCCAGCAGGCCCCGGCTCTTCTATGGCTACACCTTC. It encodes CASRPRLFYGYTF.

J is TRBJ1-2 and V is TRBV7-2; 8 bases line up with TRBD1. CDR3 size: 13 residues. J was trimmed by 8 bases and V by 3 bases; bases with no gene match: 5. The germline V gene has CDR1 SGHTA and CDR2 FQGNSA. The CDR3 coding sequence is TGTGCCAGCAGCTTGGACAGGGAGGACGGCTACACCTTC. Amino acids: CASSLDREDGYTF. The entire variable domain, with the rest obtained from reference TRBV7-2 and TRBJ1-2, is as follows: GAGVSQSPSNKVTEKGKDVELRCDPISGHTALYWYRQSLGQGLEFLIYFQGNSAPDKSGLPSDRFSAERTGGSVSTLTIQRTQQEDSAVYLCASSLDREDGYTFGSGTRLTVV.

The V and J genes are TRBV4-1 and TRBJ2-3, with TRBD2 identical over 9 bases. J was trimmed by 1 base and V by 1 base; bases with no gene match: 6. The CDR3 totals 17 residues. Germline loops: CDR1 MGHRA, CDR2 YSYEKL. For the CDR3, the DNA is TGCGCCAGCAGCCAAGGGGGAGCGGGGGGTGGCACAGATACGCAGTATTTT. It codes for CASSQGGAGGGTDTQYF.

The V and J genes are TRBV5-1 and TRBJ2-6, with 9 bases matching TRBD2. The CDR3 sequence is 15 residues long. The junction had 3 bases not matched to a gene; V was cut back by 4 bases and J by 4 bases. Germline loops: CDR1 SGHRS, CDR2 YFSETQ. The CDR3 spells CASSAGGTGANVLTF. The CDR3, as DNA: TGCGCCAGCAGCGCGGGGGGGACGGGGGCCAACGTCCTGACTTTC.

CDR3 bases: TGTGCCAGCAACCCAACCGGGACTAGGTACGAGCAGTACTTC. Its translation is CASNPTGTRYEQYF. J is TRBJ2-7 and V is TRBV6-1; 8 bases match TRBD2. The trim removed 7 bases at V and 4 bases at J, leaving 9 bases unmatched. In germline, CDR1 is MNHNS, CDR2 SASEGT. The CDR3 covers 14 residues.

J is TRBJ1-6 and V is TRBV13, with D uncertain. The length of the CDR3 is 14 residues. V was trimmed by 5 bases and J by 7 bases, leaving 12 bases between them. Germline V CDR1 and CDR2: PRHDT, FYEKMQ (reference sequence). CDR3 sequence reads: CASSASDKNSPLHF. The CDR3 coding sequence is TGTGCCAGCAGCGCCTCCGATAAGAATTCACCCCTCCACTTT.